The 29 T cell receptor beta chains given below trace back to one sample, sequenced in a study of T cells in women clearing cervical HPV infection. The protocol was immunoSEQ multiplex PCR, while the TCRdb copy is restricted to in-frame clones and leaves out a portion. The ten top clones account for around 10%, within a sample of 27,000 or so clones. Sequencing used blood buffy coat. The receptors originated from a woman aged 18-70 years with a cervical HPV16 infection that either progressed to CIN3+ or cleared (not recorded which).

Of note for this clone: The read finishes 3 residues shy of the CDR3 end, and the germline J gene is used to complete it. Additional DNA sequences in this sample encode the identical CDR3. This chain connects TRBV18 to TRBJ1-3, with 7 nucleotides matching TRBD1. Per the germline V gene, CDR1 is KGHSH and CDR2 is LQKENI. The CDR3 consists of 13 residues. Losses at the gene ends were 4 bases for V and 3 bases for J; bases not matched to a gene: 0. The CDR3 region is CASSRTGGNTIYF. The DNA read from the CDR3 is TGTGCCAGCTCACGGACAGGTGGAAACACC.

CDR3 loop: CATSDFRQGADTQYF. The covered CDR3 bases are TGTGCCACCAGTGATTTTAGACAGGGTGCAGATACG. The chain couples TRBV24-1 to TRBJ2-3; 7 bases map to TRBD1. The sequence runs out 3 residues before the end of the CDR3; the remainder is reconstructed from the germline J gene. Germline values: CDR1 KGHDR, CDR2 SFDVKD. CDR3 length equals 15 residues. Losses at the gene ends were 1 base for V and 4 bases for J; bases not matched to a gene: 4.

For this clone: The read halts 3 residues ahead of the CDR3 end, with the missing end drawn from the germline J gene. V is TRBV20-1 and J is TRBJ2-5, with 12 bases lining up with TRBD1. After removal of 5 bases from V and 6 bases from J, the junction contained 7 bases not matched to a gene. The CDR3 is 14 residues long. Germline CDR1 is DFQATT and CDR2 is SNEGSKA (reference sequence). The CDR3 loop reads CSAVPGQGAKTQYF. The covered CDR3 bases are TGCAGTGCTGTTCCGGGACAGGGGGCGAAGACC.

For this clone: The read finishes 3 residues shy of the CDR3 end, and the germline J gene is used to complete it. The V call is TRBV7-9, the J call TRBJ2-1; TRBD2 matches at 9 bases. Looked up from germline, CDR1 is SEHNR and CDR2 is FQNEAQ (reference sequence). V was clipped by 2 bases and J by 9 bases; unmatched bases: 8. This CDR3 spans 15 amino acids. Partial CDR3 DNA: TGTGCCAGCAGCTTACGAAGCGGGAGGCCTCGTGAG. Translation gives CASSLRSGRPRE. The complete CDR3 sequence is CASSLRSGRPREQFF.

With respect to this clone: The read terminates 3 residues before the CDR3 end, so the remaining end is supplied by the germline J gene. Other DNA sequences within the sample encode an identical CDR3. J is TRBJ2-2 and V is TRBV18; 8 bases fit TRBD2. This CDR3 is 18 amino acids long. V gave up 6 bases and J gave up 1 base; unmatched junction bases: 13. Germline CDR1 and CDR2: KGHSH and LQKENI. The CDR3 bases that were read are TGTGCCAGCTCCCCCCCCCGGGGGGGCCAACTGAACACCGGGGAG. Its translation is CASSPPRGGQLNTGE. The CDR3 in its entirety is CASSPPRGGQLNTGELFF.

The part of the CDR3 DNA that was read is TGCGCCAGCAGAGCGGGACCCAGCACAGATACG. Translated, it gives CASRAGPSTDT. Given in full, the CDR3 is CASRAGPSTDTQYF. The gene calls are TRBV5-1 and TRBJ2-3; 7 bases agree with TRBD2. Sequencing ends 3 residues short of the CDR3 end; the germline J gene provides the rest. Germline assignment: CDR1 SGHRS and CDR2 YFSETQ. CDR3 length: 14 residues. The V segment lost 5 bases and the J segment 0 bases; nucleotides outside the gene matches: 3.

Turning to this clone: The read terminates 3 residues before the CDR3 end, so the remaining end is supplied by the germline J gene. The chain uses TRBV6-1 and TRBJ2-3; TRBD1 might be the D (6 bases). This CDR3 is built from 13 residues. Trimming shortened V by 4 bases and J by 2 bases, and 7 bases separated the two germline ends. CDR1 MNHNS and CDR2 SASEGT come from the germline V gene. Partial CDR3 DNA: TGTGCCAGCAGTGGACAGGACACAGATACG. Translation: CASSGQDTDT. The CDR3 in its entirety is CASSGQDTDTQYF.

Turning to this clone: The DNA ends 3 residues before the CDR3 does, and the rest of the CDR3 is filled in from the germline J gene. This chain links TRBV30 with TRBJ2-3; 9 bases fit TRBD1. The germline V gene has CDR1 GTSNPN and CDR2 SVGIG (reference sequence). The CDR3 length is 14 residues. Germline trimming cut 4 bases from V and 4 bases from J; bases unmatched to any gene: 6. The part of the CDR3 DNA that was read is TGTGCCTGGACGGGACAGGGTAGAGCAGATACG. This encodes CAWTGQGRADT. The full CDR3 protein is CAWTGQGRADTQYF.

On this clone: The read comes to an end 3 residues before the CDR3 does, leaving the germline J gene to fill in the end. V usage is TRBV5-1 and J usage is TRBJ1-1, with D hard to call. Germline lookup yields CDR1 SGHRS and CDR2 YFSETQ. The CDR3 spans 11 residues. Trimming shortened V by 6 bases and J by 5 bases, and 8 bases separated the two germline ends. The DNA read from the CDR3 is TGCGCCAGCAAACAAGAGACTGAA. It codes for CASKQETE. The complete CDR3 reads CASKQETEAFF.

The chain's CDR3 is CASSEISPGNTIYF. Incomplete CDR3 DNA: TGCGCCAGCAGTGAAATTAGTCCTGGAAACACC. The chain has TRBV10-2 and TRBJ1-3; no clear D. The read finishes 3 residues shy of the CDR3 end, and the germline J gene is used to complete it. Trimming pared 3 bases from V and 2 bases from J, leaving 8 bases between. The CDR3 is made up of 14 amino acids. Germline CDR1 WSHSY, CDR2 SAAADI.

This chain's CDR3 is CATSGLQETQYF. The sequenced CDR3 bases are TGTGCCACCTCGGGACTTCAAGAGACC. This chain connects TRBV15 to TRBJ2-5; TRBD2 might be the D (6 bases). Sequencing ends 3 residues short of the CDR3 end; the germline J gene provides the rest. This CDR3 is built from 12 residues. The V end lost 8 bases, the J end lost 2 bases, and 9 bases lay between the germline ends. Germline CDR1 and CDR2: LNHNV and YYDKDF (reference sequence).

Points on this clone: The read gets to within 3 residues of the CDR3 end, and the germline J gene fills in the rest. V is TRBV20-1 and J is TRBJ2-3, with 7 bases lining up with TRBD1. From germline, CDR1 is DFQATT and CDR2 SNEGSKA (reference sequence). With 0 bases clipped from V and 0 bases from J, the junction kept 3 bases outside the gene matches. The CDR3 consists of 15 residues. CDR3 DNA, as far as it was read: TGCAGTGCTAGAGACGGGACAGCTAGCACAGATACG. Translation gives CSARDGTASTDT. The full-length CDR3 reads as CSARDGTASTDTQYF.

This CDR3 is CASSLGSRVHEQYF. The covered CDR3 bases are TGTGCCAGCAGCTTAGGATCCAGGGTCCACGAG. The J gene is TRBJ2-7, the V gene TRBV7-2, with a tentative D call TRBD1 (5 bases). The sequence runs out 3 residues before the end of the CDR3; the remainder is reconstructed from the germline J gene. V was cut by 1 base and J by 5 bases, with 12 bases left in between. This CDR3 contains 14 residues. Germline CDR1 is SGHTA and CDR2 is FQGNSA. The entire variable domain, with the rest obtained from reference TRBV7-2 and TRBJ2-7, is as follows: GAGVSQSPSNKVTEKGKDVELRCDPISGHTALYWYRQSLGQGLEFLIYFQGNSAPDKSGLPSDRFSAERTGGSVSTLTIQRTQQEDSAVYLCASSLGSRVHEQYFGPGTRLTVT.

As concerns this clone: Coverage ceases 3 residues before the CDR3 finishes, and the germline J gene fills in the end. This sample also contains other DNA sequences that code for the same CDR3. The rearrangement uses TRBV7-2 and TRBJ1-2; 8 bases are a match to TRBD1. Germline-derived CDR1 and CDR2 are SGHTA and FQGNSA. The CDR3 contains 14 residues. The CDR3 DNA, read in part, is TGTGCCAGCAGCCTAGGACAGGGATCCTACGAC. Translating gives CASSLGQGSYD. The CDR3 in its entirety is CASSLGQGSYDYTF.

On this clone: The read ends 3 residues early relative to the CDR3; the germline J gene fills the gap. The chain combines TRBV20-1 with TRBJ2-3, with D possibly matching TRBD2 (6 bases). This CDR3 spans 14 amino acids. The ends were cut back, 1 base at V and 1 base at J, with 9 bases in the middle. Germline V lookup: CDR1 DFQATT, CDR2 SNEGSKA (reference sequence). The CDR3 protein is CSARVSSGTDTQYF. CDR3 bases read: TGCAGTGCTAGAGTTTCTAGCGGCACAGATACG.

As concerns this clone: The read is 3 residues too short to cover the CDR3 end, so that end is filled in from the germline J gene. The genes are TRBV7-2 and TRBJ2-5; D might be TRBD1 or TRBD2, each matching 5 bases. The CDR3 is 14 amino acids. The V and J ends lost 5 bases and 3 bases respectively, with 13 bases between them. Germline-derived CDR1 and CDR2 are SGHTA and FQGNSA. Incomplete CDR3 DNA: TGTGCCAGCAGCCGAGGGGCGGACAAAGAGACC. Protein product: CASSRGADKET. The whole CDR3 region reads CASSRGADKETQYF.

CDR3 residues: CASKRQAGEIAEAFF. The covered CDR3 bases are TGTGCCAGCAAACGACAGGCGGGGGAGATCGCTGAA. The V call is TRBV6-4, the J call TRBJ1-1; the D gene is possibly TRBD1 (6 bases). The CDR3 end lies 3 residues beyond the end of the read and is filled in from the germline J gene. This CDR3 has 15 residues. Germline lookup yields CDR1 MRHNA and CDR2 SNTAGT. The V and J ends lost 7 bases and 6 bases respectively, with 21 bases between them.

Details on this clone: Sequencing ends 3 residues short of the CDR3 end; the germline J gene provides the rest. The chain carries TRBV25-1 and TRBJ2-7; maybe TRBD1 (5 bases). Germline CDR1 and CDR2: MGHDK and SYGVNS. V was clipped by 3 bases and J by 0 bases, with 15 bases between them. The CDR3 is 16 residues long. The part of the CDR3 DNA that was read is TGTGCCAGCAGTGAGACAGTTGCTATGGGCTCCTACGAG. As protein: CASSETVAMGSYE. The CDR3 in full is CASSETVAMGSYEQYF.

For this clone: The CDR3 is cut off 3 residues early in the read; its end comes from the germline J gene. The J gene is TRBJ1-4, the V gene TRBV5-1; 8 bases fit TRBD1. CDR1 and CDR2 from the germline V gene are SGHRS and YFSETQ. The CDR3 runs to 13 residues. V trimming: 4 bases; J trimming: 7 bases; junction bases outside the gene matches: 3. The CDR3 bases that were read are TGCGCCAGCAGCACCGGACAGGGTGAAAAA. Its protein is CASSTGQGEK. The CDR3 in full is CASSTGQGEKLFF.

Comment on this clone: The read is 3 residues too short to cover the CDR3 end, so that end is filled in from the germline J gene. The rearrangement links TRBV7-6 to TRBJ1-5; no reliable D call. V shed 9 bases and J shed 2 bases, with 11 bases lying between them. The germline V gene encodes CDR1 SGHVS and CDR2 FNYEAQ. The CDR3 sequence is 13 residues long. CDR3 loop: CASSGRGNQPQHF. The sequenced CDR3 bases are TGTGCCAGTTCCGGTAGAGGCAATCAGCCC. The full variable domain, with the rest looked up from reference TRBV7-6 and TRBJ1-5, is GAGVSQSPRYKVTKRGQDVALRCDPISGHVSLYWYRQALGQGPEFLTYFNYEAQQDKSGLPNDRFSAERPEGSISTLTIQRTEQRDSAMYRCASSGRGNQPQHFGDGTRLSIL.

About this clone: With the read ending 3 residues before the CDR3 end, the germline J gene is used to fill in that end. The chain employs TRBV7-9 and TRBJ2-2; 7 bases line up with TRBD1. CDR1 and CDR2 from the germline V gene are SEHNR and FQNEAQ (reference sequence). The CDR3 sequence is 15 residues long. The DNA read from the CDR3 is TGTGCCAGCAGCTCTCAGGGGGTTGGTAATGAAAAG. Translated: CASSSQGVGNEK. The CDR3 in full is CASSSQGVGNEKLFF.

Concerning this clone: Read data end 3 residues before the CDR3 end; the end is taken from the germline J gene. The chain joins TRBV5-5 to TRBJ2-5; D not certain. Trimming stripped 0 bases from V and 6 bases from J, with 9 bases between. Germline V gives CDR1 SGHKS, CDR2 YYEKEE (reference sequence). The CDR3 consists of 13 residues. The sequenced part of the CDR3 DNA is TGTGCCAGCAGCTTGGTTCCGGTAAAGACC. This translates into CASSLVPVKT. The entire CDR3 sequence reads CASSLVPVKTQYF. Based on the CDR3 plus reference TRBV5-5 and TRBJ2-5, the full variable domain is DAGVTQSPTHLIKTRGQQVTLRCSPISGHKSVSWYQQVLGQGPQFIFQYYEKEERGRGNFPDRFSARQFPNYSSELNVNALLLGDSALYLCASSLVPVKTQYFGPGTRLLVL.

The CDR3 loop is CASSYRGNQPQHF. CDR3 DNA, as far as it was read: TGTGCCAGCAGCTATCGGGGGAATCAGCCC. The chain uses TRBV7-2 and TRBJ1-5; TRBD1 might be the D (5 bases). The DNA ends 3 residues before the CDR3 does, and the rest of the CDR3 is filled in from the germline J gene. Trimming stripped 4 bases from V and 4 bases from J, with 8 bases between. The CDR3 runs to 13 residues. The germline V gene has CDR1 SGHTA and CDR2 FQGNSA.

As concerns this clone: The read is 3 residues too short to cover the CDR3 end, so that end is filled in from the germline J gene. V usage is TRBV11-2 and J usage is TRBJ2-7; tentative D call: TRBD1 (5 bases). The germline CDR1 and CDR2 sequences are SGHAT and FQNNGV. V was trimmed by 6 bases and J by 3 bases, leaving 15 bases between them. The CDR3 contains 14 residues. The covered CDR3 bases are TGTGCCAGCAGTCGAGACAGATTCCTCTACGAG. Protein product: CASSRDRFLYE. The entire CDR3 is CASSRDRFLYEQYF. Complete variable domain (other parts from reference TRBV11-2 and TRBJ2-7): EAGVAQSPRYKIIEKRQSVAFWCNPISGHATLYWYQQILGQGPKLLIQFQNNGVVDDSQLPKDRFSAERLKGVDSTLKIQPAKLEDSAVYLCASSRDRFLYEQYFGPGTRLTVT.

Comments on this clone: The CDR3 is cut off 3 residues early in the read; its end comes from the germline J gene. The rearrangement uses TRBV2 and TRBJ1-6; D possibly corresponds to TRBD1 (6 bases). Germline-derived CDR1 and CDR2 are SNHLY and FYNNEI. CDR3 length: 15 amino acids. V was clipped by 7 bases and J by 6 bases, with 16 bases between them. The chain's CDR3 is CASTRTAALNSPLHF. CDR3 bases read: TGTGCCAGCACCCGGACAGCAGCCCTTAATTCACCC.

Concerning this clone: The CDR3 end is not reached by the read, which stops 3 residues before it; the germline J gene fills it in. The rearrangement links TRBV5-5 to TRBJ1-1; 7 positions agree with TRBD1. This CDR3 has 14 amino acids. The V and J ends lost 4 bases and 1 base, in that order; junction bases with no gene match: 4. The germline gives CDR1 SGHKS, CDR2 YYEKEE (reference sequence). Partial CDR3 DNA: TGTGCCAGCAGCCCACGGACAGGGAACACTGAA. The encoded protein is CASSPRTGNTE. The entire CDR3 is CASSPRTGNTEAFF. Drawing the rest from reference TRBV5-5 and TRBJ1-1, the complete variable domain is DAGVTQSPTHLIKTRGQQVTLRCSPISGHKSVSWYQQVLGQGPQFIFQYYEKEERGRGNFPDRFSARQFPNYSSELNVNALLLGDSALYLCASSPRTGNTEAFFGQGTRLTVV.

Worth noting for this clone: The sequence runs out 3 residues before the end of the CDR3; the remainder is reconstructed from the germline J gene. The chain carries TRBV20-1 and TRBJ1-2, with 10 nucleotides matching TRBD1. Germline loops: CDR1 DFQATT, CDR2 SNEGSKA (reference sequence). CDR3 length: 14 residues. The CDR3 region is CSAREGTGAYGYTF. The CDR3 DNA, read in part, is TGCAGTGCTAGAGAAGGGACAGGGGCTTACGGC.

Details on this clone: The read comes to an end 3 residues before the CDR3 does, leaving the germline J gene to fill in the end. The chain couples TRBV12-3 or TRBV12-4 to TRBJ2-1; a weak D match, TRBD1 (6 bases). Between the trimmed V and J ends, which lost 6 bases and 8 bases, there was a span of 14 bases. The length of the CDR3 is 13 residues. This chain's CDR3 is CASSGTPRDEQFF. CDR3 DNA (partial): TGTGCCAGCAGCGGGACACCCCGGGATGAG.

As regards this clone: From the germline J gene comes the end of the CDR3, since the read stops 3 residues before it. The chain joins TRBV6-1 to TRBJ1-3; D gene unclear. The CDR3 covers 16 residues. Trimming removed 2 bases from V and 0 bases from J, with 11 bases in between. The germline V gene has CDR1 MNHNS and CDR2 SASEGT. The sequenced CDR3 bases are TGTGCCAGCAGTGAATTCGGCGGGAGCTCTGGAAACACC. Its protein is CASSEFGGSSGNT. The CDR3 reads in full as CASSEFGGSSGNTIYF.